A selection of T cell receptor beta chains follows, all from one sample in a study of T cell responses to AZD1222 COVID-19 vaccine. Libraries were prepared by immunoSEQ multiplex PCR; TCRdb keeps only in-frame clonotypes and omits some of them. The profile covers about 180,000 clones, with approximately 86% appearing a single time and around 10% taken by the ten largest. The input for sequencing was peripheral blood, taken 28 days after the second AZD1222 dose. The source of these receptors is an adult who received the AZD1222 COVID-19 vaccine. The CDR3 runs from the conserved cysteine through the conserved F or W. Fields, in order: V gene, clone size, J gene, D gene, CDR3 protein, CDR3 DNA. D genes are given only for firm matches. Clone size is stated in some rows and not others, as once, few, many or a class when expanded.

TRBV6-1	.	TRBJ1-4	.	CASSEWISTNEKLFF	TGTGCCAGCAGTGAATGGATTTCAACTAATGAAAAACTGTTTTTT
TRBV12-3/TRBV12-4	.	TRBJ1-5	TRBD1	CASSTGAQPQHF	TGTGCCAGCAGTACAGGGGCCCAGCCCCAGCATTTT
TRBV30	once	TRBJ1-4	.	CAWSPLGGMGKEKLFF	TGTGCCTGGAGTCCCCTAGGGGGGATGGGGAAAGAAAAACTGTTTTTT
TRBV18	.	TRBJ1-1	.	CASSPLAGFTEAFF	TGTGCCAGCTCACCACTGGCAGGTTTTACTGAAGCTTTCTTT
TRBV5-8	once	TRBJ2-3	.	CASSLEGGSTDTQYF	TGTGCCAGCAGCTTGGAGGGCGGGAGCACAGATACGCAGTATTTT
TRBV10-3	.	TRBJ1-2	.	CAISESTRDIGRYGYTF	TGTGCCATCAGTGAGTCGACCCGGGATATTGGACGGTATGGCTACACCTTC
TRBV2	.	TRBJ2-2	TRBD2	CASSEAWGGTGELFF	TGTGCCAGCAGTGAAGCTTGGGGGGGCACCGGGGAGCTGTTTTTT
TRBV5-1	.	TRBJ1-4	.	CASSLEPLNEKLFF	TGCGCCAGCAGCTTGGAGCCGCTTAATGAAAAACTGTTTTTT
TRBV9	.	TRBJ1-5	.	CASSVAPTDQPQHF	TGTGCCAGCAGCGTAGCTCCGACAGATCAGCCCCAGCATTTT
TRBV28	.	TRBJ2-7	.	CASSSLTRQPYSYEQYF	TGTGCCAGCAGTTCTTTAACGAGGCAACCCTACTCCTACGAGCAGTACTTC
TRBV20-1	.	TRBJ2-7	.	CSADDSYEQYF	TGCAGTGCCGACGACAGCTACGAGCAGTACTTC
TRBV18	once	TRBJ1-6	.	CASSPPGAHNSPLHF	TGTGCCAGCTCACCACCGGGGGCCCATAATTCACCCCTCCACTTT
TRBV28	.	TRBJ2-7	.	CATATAYEQYF	TGTGCCACCGCGACAGCTTACGAGCAGTACTTC
TRBV12-2	.	TRBJ1-2	.	CASRSARGCYGYTF	TGTGCAAGTCGCTCAGCCAGGGGGTGTTATGGCTACACCTTC